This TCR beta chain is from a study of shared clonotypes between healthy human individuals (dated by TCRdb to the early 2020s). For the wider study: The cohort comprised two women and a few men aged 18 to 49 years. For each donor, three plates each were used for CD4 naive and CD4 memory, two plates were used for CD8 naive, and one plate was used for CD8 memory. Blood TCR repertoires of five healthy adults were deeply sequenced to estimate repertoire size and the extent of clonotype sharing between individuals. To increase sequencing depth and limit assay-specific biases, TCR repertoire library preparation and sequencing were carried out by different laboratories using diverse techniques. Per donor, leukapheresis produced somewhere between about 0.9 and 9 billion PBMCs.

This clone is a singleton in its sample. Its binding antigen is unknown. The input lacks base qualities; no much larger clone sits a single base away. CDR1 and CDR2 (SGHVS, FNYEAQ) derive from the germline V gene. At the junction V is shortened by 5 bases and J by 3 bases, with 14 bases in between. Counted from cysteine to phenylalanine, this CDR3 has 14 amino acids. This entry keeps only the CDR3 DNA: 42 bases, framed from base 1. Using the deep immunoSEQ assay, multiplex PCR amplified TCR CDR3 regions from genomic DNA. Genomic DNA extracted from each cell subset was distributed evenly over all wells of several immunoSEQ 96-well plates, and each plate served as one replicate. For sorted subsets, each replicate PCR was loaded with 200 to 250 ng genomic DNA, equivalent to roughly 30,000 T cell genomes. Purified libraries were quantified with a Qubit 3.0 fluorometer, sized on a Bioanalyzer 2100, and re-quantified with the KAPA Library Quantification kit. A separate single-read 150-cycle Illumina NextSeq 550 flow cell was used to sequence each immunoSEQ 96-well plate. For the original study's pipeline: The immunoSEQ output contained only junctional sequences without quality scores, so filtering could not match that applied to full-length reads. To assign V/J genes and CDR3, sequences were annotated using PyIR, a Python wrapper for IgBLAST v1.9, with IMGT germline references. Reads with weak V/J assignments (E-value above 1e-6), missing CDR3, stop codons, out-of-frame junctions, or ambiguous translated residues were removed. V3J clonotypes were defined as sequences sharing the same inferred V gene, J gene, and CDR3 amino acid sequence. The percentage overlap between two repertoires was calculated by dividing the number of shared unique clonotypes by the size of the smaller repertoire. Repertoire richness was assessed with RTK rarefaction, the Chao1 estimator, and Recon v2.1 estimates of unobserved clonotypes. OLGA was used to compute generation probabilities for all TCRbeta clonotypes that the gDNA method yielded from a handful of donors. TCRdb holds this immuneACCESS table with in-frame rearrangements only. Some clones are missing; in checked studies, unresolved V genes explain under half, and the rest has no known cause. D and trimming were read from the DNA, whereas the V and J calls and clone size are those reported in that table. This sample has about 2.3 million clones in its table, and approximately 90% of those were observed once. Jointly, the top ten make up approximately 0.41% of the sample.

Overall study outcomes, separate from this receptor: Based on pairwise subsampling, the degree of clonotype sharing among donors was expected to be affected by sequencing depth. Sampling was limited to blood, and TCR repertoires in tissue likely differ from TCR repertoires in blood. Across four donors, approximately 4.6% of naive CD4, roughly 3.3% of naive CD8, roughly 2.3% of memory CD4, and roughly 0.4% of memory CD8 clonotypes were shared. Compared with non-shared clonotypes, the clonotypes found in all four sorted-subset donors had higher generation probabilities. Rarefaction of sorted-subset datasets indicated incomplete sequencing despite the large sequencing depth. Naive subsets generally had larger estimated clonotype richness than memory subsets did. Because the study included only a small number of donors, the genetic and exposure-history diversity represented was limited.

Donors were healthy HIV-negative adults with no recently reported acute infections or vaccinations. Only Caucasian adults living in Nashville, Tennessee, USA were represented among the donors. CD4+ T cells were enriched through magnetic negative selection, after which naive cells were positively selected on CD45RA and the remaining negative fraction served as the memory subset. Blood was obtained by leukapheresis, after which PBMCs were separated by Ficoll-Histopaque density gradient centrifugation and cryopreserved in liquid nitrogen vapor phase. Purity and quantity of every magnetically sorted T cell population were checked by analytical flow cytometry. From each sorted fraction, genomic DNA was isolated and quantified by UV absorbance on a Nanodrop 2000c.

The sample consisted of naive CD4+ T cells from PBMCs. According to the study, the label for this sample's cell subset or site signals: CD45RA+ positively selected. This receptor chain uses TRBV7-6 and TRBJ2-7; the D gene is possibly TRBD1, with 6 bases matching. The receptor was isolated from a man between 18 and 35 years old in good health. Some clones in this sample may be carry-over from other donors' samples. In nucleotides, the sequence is TGTGCCAGCAGCGCTACCGGGACACACTACGAGCAGTACTTC. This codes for CASSATGTHYEQYF.